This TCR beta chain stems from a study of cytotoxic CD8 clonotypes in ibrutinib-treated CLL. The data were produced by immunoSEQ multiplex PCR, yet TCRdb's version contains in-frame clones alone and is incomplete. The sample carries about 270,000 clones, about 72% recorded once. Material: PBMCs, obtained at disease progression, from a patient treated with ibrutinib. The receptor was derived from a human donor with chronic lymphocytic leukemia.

CDR3 in DNA: TGTGCCATCAGTGAGACAACAACGCGAGGGACAGGGAGCTCTGGGGCCAACGTCCTGACTTTC. Translation gives CAISETTTRGTGSSGANVLTF. The V call is TRBV10-3, the J call TRBJ2-6; 9 nucleotides align to TRBD1. Germline V CDR1 and CDR2: ENHRY, SYGVKD. Trimming removed 2 bases from V and 0 bases from J; junction bases left unmatched: 14. CDR3 length: 21 amino acids.